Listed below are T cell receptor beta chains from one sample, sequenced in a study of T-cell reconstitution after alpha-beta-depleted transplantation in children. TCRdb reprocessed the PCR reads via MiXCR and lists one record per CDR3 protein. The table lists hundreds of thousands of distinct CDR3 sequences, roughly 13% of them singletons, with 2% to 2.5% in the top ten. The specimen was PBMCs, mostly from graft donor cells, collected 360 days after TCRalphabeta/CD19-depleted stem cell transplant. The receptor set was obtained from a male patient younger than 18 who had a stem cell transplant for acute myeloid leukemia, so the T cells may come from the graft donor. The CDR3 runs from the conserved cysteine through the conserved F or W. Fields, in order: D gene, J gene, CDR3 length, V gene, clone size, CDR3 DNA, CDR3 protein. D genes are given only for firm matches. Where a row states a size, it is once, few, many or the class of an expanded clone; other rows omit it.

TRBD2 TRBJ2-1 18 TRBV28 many TGTGCCAGCAGTTCCATCCCCCCCGGGACTAGCGGGGACAATGAGCAGTTCTTC CASSSIPPGTSGDNEQFF
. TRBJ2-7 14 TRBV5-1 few TGCGCCAGCAGCTTGGAAAGGACAGCGAACGAGCAGTACTTC CASSLERTANEQYF
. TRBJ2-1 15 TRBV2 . TGTGCCACCAGCGGTACCAGGGCGGCCTACAATGAGCAGTTCTTC CATSGTRAAYNEQFF
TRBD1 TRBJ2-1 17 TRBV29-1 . TGCAGCGTTGAGAGACCCGGGACAGACCTTAGGGACAATGAGCAGTTCTTC CSVERPGTDLRDNEQFF
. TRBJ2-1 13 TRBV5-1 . TGCGCCAGCAGCTTAGCGCAGGTTGGTGAGCAGTTCTTC CASSLAQVGEQFF
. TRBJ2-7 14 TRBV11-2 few TGTGCCAGCAGCTTAGATGGGACCTTCTACGAGCAGTACTTC CASSLDGTFYEQYF
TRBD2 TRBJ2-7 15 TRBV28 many TGTGCCAGCAGGGCCGGGGGGGGCCAGCCCTACGAGCAGTACTTC CASRAGGGQPYEQYF
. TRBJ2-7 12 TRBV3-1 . TGTGCCACGTCGGGACTCCCCTACGAGCAGTACTTC CATSGLPYEQYF
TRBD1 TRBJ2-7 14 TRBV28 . TGTGCCAGCAGTACCGGGACAGTCTCCTACGAGCAGTACTTC CASSTGTVSYEQYF
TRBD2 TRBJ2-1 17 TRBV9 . TGTGCCAGCAGCATTAAACCGGGACTAGCGGCATACAATGAGCAGTTCTTC CASSIKPGLAAYNEQFF
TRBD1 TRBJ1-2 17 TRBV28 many TGTGCCAGCAGTGCGCCGGGACAGGGGGCGCCTATCTATGGCTACACCTTC CASSAPGQGAPIYGYTF
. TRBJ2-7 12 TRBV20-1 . TGCTCCGCCTGCAGGGATAACTACGAGCAGTACTTC CSACRDNYEQYF
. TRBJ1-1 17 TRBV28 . TGTGCCAGCAGTCTTACCCGCGGGGGTATGGGAAACACTGAAGCTTTCTTT CASSLTRGGMGNTEAFF
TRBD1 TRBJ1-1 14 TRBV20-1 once TGCAGTGCCCCCGACCCGACAGGGCACACTGAAGCTTTCTTT CSAPDPTGHTEAFF
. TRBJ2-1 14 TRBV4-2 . TGTGCCTCCAGAGGGGAGGAACCCTACAATGAGCAGTTCTTC CASRGEEPYNEQFF
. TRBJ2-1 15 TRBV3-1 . TGTGCCAGCAGCCAATTCGGGAATTCCTACAATGAGCAGTTCTTC CASSQFGNSYNEQFF
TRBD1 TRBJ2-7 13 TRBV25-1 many TGTGCCAGCAACGCGGGACAGGGTTACGAGCAGTACTTC CASNAGQGYEQYF
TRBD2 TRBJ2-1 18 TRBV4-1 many TGCGCCAGCAGCCAAGACCCCGGACTAGCGGGAAGGGTCAATGAGCAGTTCTTC CASSQDPGLAGRVNEQFF
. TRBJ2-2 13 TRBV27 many TGTGCCAGCAGTCCACCGAACACCGGGGAGCTGTTTTTT CASSPPNTGELFF
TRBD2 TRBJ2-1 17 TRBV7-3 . TGTGCCAGCAGCTTAAGCGTGGGGACTAGCGGGAGAAATGAGCAGTTCTTC CASSLSVGTSGRNEQFF
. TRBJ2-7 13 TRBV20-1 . TGCAGTGCTAGTGGGGGGACTTCCTACGAGCAGTACTTC CSASGGTSYEQYF
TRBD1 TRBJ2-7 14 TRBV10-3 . TGTGCCATCAGTGGCCGGGACAGAGGATACGAGCAGTACTTC CAISGRDRGYEQYF
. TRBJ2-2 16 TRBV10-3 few TGTGCCATCTCCCTCTTCCCAGGAGAGGAACTCGGGGAGCTGTTTTTT CAISLFPGEELGELFF
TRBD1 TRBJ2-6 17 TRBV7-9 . TGTGCCAGCACCCTACCTACAGGGGGCTCTGGGGCCAACGTCCTGACTTTC CASTLPTGGSGANVLTF
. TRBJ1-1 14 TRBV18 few TGTGCCAGCTCTCCGAGACAGATGAACACTGAAGCTTTCTTT CASSPRQMNTEAFF
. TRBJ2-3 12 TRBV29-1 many TGCAGCGTTGGGGGGAGACAGGTGACGCAGTATTTT CSVGGRQVTQYF
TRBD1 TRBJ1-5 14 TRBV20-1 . TGCAGTGCTGGACAGGGGCTATACAATCAGCCCCAGCATTTT CSAGQGLYNQPQHF
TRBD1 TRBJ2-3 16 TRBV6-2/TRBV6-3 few TGTGCCAGCGGATACAGGGGGCGGCCGTTTACAGATACGCAGTATTTT CASGYRGRPFTDTQYF
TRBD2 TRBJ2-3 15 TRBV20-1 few TGCAGTGCTATCTTTAGCGGGAGAAGCACAGATACGCAGTATTTT CSAIFSGRSTDTQYF
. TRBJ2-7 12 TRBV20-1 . TGCAGTGCTAGACAGGACCCCTACGAGCAGTACTTC CSARQDPYEQYF
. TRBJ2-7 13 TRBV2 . TGTGCCAGCGGGGCCAAAATGGGCTACGAGCAGTACTTC CASGAKMGYEQYF
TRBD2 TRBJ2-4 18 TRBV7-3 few TGTGCCAGCAGCCTCCAACCAGTAGCGGGTCTCGCCAAAAACATTCAGTACTTC CASSLQPVAGLAKNIQYF
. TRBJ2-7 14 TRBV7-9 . TGTGCCAGCAGCCCTGGACTTGGGAGGATAGAGCAGTACTTC CASSPGLGRIEQYF
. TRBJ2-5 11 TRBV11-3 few TGTGCCAGCCAGAGCGAAGAGACCCAGTACTTC CASQSEETQYF
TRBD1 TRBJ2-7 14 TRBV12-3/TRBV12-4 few TGTGCCAGCAGTTTGGACAGGGTGAACTACGAGCAGTACTTC CASSLDRVNYEQYF